The following is a T cell receptor beta chain sequence with its context. Its specificity is not known. CDR3 length: 14 amino acids. Germline assignment: CDR1 MNHEY and CDR2 SVGEGT. Trimming cost V 6 bases and J 4 bases; bases outside gene matches: 8. These data originate in a study of T cell responses to AZD1222 COVID-19 vaccine. Study-wide results and limits: Close to half of spike-specific TCRs reportedly recognize unmutated variant regions. Donor demographics were predominantly white British with a female majority; clonal diversity may be underestimated. CD4 TCRs linked to vaccination spanned spike, dominating at 160-218 and 743-854.

TCRdb's table, derived via immunoSEQ multiplex PCR, lists solely in-frame clones and lacks some. The sample lists some 100,000 clones, approximately 87% seen once, with 15% in the top ten. The specimen comprised peripheral blood, sampled on day 0 of AZD1222 vaccination. The chain recombines TRBV6-2 or TRBV6-3 with TRBJ1-2, with 7 bases fitting TRBD1. The TCR comes from an adult in good health. CDR3 in DNA: TGTGCCAGCAGCCGGGACAGCGTCTTCTATGGCTACACCTTC. Translated: CASSRDSVFYGYTF.